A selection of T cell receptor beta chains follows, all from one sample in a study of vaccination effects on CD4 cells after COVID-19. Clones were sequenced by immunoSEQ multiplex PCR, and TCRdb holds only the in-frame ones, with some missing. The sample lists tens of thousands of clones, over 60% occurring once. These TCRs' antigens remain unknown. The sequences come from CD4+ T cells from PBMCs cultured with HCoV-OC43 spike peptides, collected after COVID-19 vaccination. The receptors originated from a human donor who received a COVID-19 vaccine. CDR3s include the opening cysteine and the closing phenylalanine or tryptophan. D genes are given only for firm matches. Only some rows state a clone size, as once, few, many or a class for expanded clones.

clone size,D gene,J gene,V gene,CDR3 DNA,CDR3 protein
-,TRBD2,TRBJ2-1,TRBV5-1,TGCGCCAGCAGCTTGGTCACTAGCGGTTACAATGAGCAGTTCTTC,CASSLVTSGYNEQFF
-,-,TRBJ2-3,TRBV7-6,TGTGCCAGCAGCCCGACTAGTCAGGGGACAGATACGCAGTATTTT,CASSPTSQGTDTQYF
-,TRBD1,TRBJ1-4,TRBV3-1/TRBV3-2,TGTGCCAGCGGAAACCTAGACAGGGGTAAACTGTTTTTT,CASGNLDRGKLFF
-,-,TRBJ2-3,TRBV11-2,TGTGCCAGCACCCCTGGGACAGATACGCAGTATTTT,CASTPGTDTQYF
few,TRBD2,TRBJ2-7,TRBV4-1,TGCGCCAGCAGCCCAGGGTCAGCGGGGGAGATCTACGAGCAGTACTTC,CASSPGSAGEIYEQYF
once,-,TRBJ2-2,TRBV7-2,TGTGCCAGCAGCTTAGCCAGTAGGACCGGGGAGCTGTTTTTT,CASSLASRTGELFF
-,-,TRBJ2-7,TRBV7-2,TGTGCCAGCAGCACAGGACCAGTAGGCACCTACGAGCAGTACTTC,CASSTGPVGTYEQYF
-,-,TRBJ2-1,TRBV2,TGTGCCAGCAGTGATCCGGGGACATACAATGAGCAGTTCTTC,CASSDPGTYNEQFF
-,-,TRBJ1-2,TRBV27,TGTGCCAGCAGTCCCCAGGGAAACTATGGCTACACCTTC,CASSPQGNYGYTF
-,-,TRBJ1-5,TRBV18,TGTGCCAGCTCACCCAAATTTCTGGATCAGCCCCAGCATTTT,CASSPKFLDQPQHF
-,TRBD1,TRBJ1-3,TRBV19,TGTGCCAGTAGTAGACAGGGGATCGGAAACACCATATATTTT,CASSRQGIGNTIYF
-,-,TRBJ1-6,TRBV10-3,TGTGCCATCAGTGGGCGGACCCCGGACTCACCCCTCCACTTT,CAISGRTPDSPLHF
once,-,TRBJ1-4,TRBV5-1,TGCGCCAGCAGCCCTGGGTGGGGTACACTAGGTGAAAAACTGTTTTTT,CASSPGWGTLGEKLFF
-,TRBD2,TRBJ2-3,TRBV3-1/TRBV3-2,TGTGCCAGCAGTCGTACGGGGGGGAGTAGCACAGATACGCAGTATTTT,CASSRTGGSSTDTQYF
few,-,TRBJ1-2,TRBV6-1,TGTGCCAGCAGTGAAGGGAAATATGGCTACACCTTC,CASSEGKYGYTF
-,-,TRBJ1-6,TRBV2,TGTGCCACCACAGGACAGACGAATTCACCCCTCCACTTT,CATTGQTNSPLHF
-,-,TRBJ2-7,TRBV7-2,TGTGCCAGCAGCCCTATGATAGAGCAGTACTTC,CASSPMIEQYF
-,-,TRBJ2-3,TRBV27,TGTGCCAGCAGTCCCCAAGGCGGGATCCCAGATACGCAGTATTTT,CASSPQGGIPDTQYF
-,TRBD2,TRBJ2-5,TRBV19,TGTGCCAGTAGTACCCGGACTAGCGATACGCAGACCCAGTACTTC,CASSTRTSDTQTQYF
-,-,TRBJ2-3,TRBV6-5,TGTGCCAGCAGGACGGGGGCCGCTAGCACAGATACGCAGTATTTT,CASRTGAASTDTQYF
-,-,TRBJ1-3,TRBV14,TGTGCCAGCAGCCAAGGGGAGGGGGCTGGAAACACCATATATTTT,CASSQGEGAGNTIYF
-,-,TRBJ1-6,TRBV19,TGTGCCAGTAGTATGCATACCTCGGGACGAGGCTCACCCCTCCACTTT,CASSMHTSGRGSPLHF
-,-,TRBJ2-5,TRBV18,TGTGCCAGCTCACCAAAAGAGACCCAGTACTTC,CASSPKETQYF
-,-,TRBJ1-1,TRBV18,TGTGCCAGCTCACCTTCACAGAACACTGAAGCTTTCTTT,CASSPSQNTEAFF
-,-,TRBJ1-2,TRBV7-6,TGTGCCAGCAGCTTCACCGGGGCCCTTCCACGTGGCTACACCTTC,CASSFTGALPRGYTF
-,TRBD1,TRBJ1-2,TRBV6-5,TGTGCCAGCAGGGATTCAGGGGGCTATGGCTACACCTTC,CASRDSGGYGYTF
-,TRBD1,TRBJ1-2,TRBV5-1,TGCGCCAGCAGCCCCCGGGACAGGGGCTATGATGGCTACACCTTC,CASSPRDRGYDGYTF